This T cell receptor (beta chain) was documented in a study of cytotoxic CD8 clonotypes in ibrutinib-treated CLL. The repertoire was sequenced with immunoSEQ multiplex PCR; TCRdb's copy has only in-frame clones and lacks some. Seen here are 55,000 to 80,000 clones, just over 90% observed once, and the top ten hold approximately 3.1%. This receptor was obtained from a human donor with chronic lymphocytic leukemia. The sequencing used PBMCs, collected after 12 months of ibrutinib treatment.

The CDR3 loop reads CASSFQSEQETQYF. The DNA of the CDR3 is TGTGCCAGCAGCTTTCAGAGTGAGCAAGAGACCCAGTACTTC. The V and J genes are TRBV7-9 and TRBJ2-5; D is undetermined. Between the trimmed V and J ends, which lost 3 bases and 2 bases, there was a span of 10 bases. This CDR3 is 14 amino acids long. CDR1 and CDR2 from the germline V gene are SEHNR and FQNEAQ (reference sequence).